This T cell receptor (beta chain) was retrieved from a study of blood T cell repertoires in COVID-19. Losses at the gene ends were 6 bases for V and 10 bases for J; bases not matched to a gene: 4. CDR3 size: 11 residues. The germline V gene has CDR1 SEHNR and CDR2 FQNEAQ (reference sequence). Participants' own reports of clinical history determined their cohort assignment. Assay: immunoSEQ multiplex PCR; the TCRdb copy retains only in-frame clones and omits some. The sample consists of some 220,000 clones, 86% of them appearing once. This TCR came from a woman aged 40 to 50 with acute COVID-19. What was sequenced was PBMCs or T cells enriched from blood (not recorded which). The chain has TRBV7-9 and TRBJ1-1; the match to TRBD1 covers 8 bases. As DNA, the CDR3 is TGTGCCAGCAGGATGGACAGGGTAGCTTTCTTT. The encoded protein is CASRMDRVAFF.